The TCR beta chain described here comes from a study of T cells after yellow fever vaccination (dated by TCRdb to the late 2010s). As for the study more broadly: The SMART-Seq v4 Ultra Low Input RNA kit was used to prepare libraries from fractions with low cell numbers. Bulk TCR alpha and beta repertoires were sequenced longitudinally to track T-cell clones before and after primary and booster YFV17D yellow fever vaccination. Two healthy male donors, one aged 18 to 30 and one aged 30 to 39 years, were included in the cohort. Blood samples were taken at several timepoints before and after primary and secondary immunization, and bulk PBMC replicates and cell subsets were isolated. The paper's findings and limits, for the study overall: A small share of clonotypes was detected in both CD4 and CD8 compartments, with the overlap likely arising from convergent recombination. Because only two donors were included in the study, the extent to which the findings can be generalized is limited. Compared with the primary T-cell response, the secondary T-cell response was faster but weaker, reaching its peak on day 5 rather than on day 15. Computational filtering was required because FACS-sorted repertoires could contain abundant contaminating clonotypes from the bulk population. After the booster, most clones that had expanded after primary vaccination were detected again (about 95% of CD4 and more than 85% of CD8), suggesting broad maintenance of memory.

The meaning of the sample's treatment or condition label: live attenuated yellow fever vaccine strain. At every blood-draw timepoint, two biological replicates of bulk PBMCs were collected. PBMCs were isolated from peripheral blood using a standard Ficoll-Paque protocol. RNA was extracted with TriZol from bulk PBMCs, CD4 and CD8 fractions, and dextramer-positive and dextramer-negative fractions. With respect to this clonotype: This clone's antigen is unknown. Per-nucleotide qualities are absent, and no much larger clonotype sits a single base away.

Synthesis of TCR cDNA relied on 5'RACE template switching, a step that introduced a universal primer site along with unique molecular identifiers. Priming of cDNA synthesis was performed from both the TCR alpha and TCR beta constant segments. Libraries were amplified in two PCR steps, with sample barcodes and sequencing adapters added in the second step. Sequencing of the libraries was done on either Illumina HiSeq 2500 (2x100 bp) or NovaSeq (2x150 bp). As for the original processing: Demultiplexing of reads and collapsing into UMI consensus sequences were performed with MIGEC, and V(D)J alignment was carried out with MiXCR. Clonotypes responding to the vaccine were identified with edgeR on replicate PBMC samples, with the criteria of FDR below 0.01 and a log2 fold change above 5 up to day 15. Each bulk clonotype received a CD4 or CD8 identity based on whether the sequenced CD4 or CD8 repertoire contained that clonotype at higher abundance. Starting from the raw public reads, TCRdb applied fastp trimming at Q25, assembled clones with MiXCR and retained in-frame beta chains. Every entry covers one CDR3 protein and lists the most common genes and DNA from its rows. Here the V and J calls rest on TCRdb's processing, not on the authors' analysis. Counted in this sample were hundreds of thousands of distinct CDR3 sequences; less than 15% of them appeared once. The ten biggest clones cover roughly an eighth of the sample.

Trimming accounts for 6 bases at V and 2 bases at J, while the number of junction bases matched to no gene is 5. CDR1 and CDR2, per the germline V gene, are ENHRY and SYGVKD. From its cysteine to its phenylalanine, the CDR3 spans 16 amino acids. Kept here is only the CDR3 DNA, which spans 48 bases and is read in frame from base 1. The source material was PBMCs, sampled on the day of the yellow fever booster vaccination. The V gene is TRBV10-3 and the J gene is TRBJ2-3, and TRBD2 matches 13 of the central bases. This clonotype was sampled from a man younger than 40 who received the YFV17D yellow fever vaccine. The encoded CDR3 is CAIRIGTSGNTDTQYF. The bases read TGTGCCATCAGGATAGGGACTAGCGGGAACACAGATACGCAGTATTTT.